Sequencing of this T cell receptor (beta chain) was carried out in a study of beta chain features in type 1 diabetes. General study results and limits: There was a possibility that cDNA sequencing over-represented cells with high TCR expression. When Type 1 diabetes patients were examined, their TCRB CDR3s proved moderately but significantly shorter in all four CD4+ subsets. No resolution was reached here on whether HLA type influences TCRB rearrangement.

Expressed TCRB transcripts were sequenced because the isolated RNA had all been reverse transcribed beforehand. This table comes from immunoSEQ multiplex PCR, and its TCRdb copy is limited to in-frame clones, with some not included. Of a few hundred thousand clones listed, more than 13% were seen once; the top ten hold about 0.018%. This clone has only a few counts. What it binds is not known. Germline CDR1 SEHNR, CDR2 FQNEAQ (reference sequence). CDR3 size: 15 residues. The V end lost 5 bases, the J end lost 5 bases, and 15 bases lay between the germline ends. The receptor was derived from a woman under 30 in good health. The gene calls are TRBV7-9 and TRBJ1-4; D is perhaps TRBD1 (5 bases). The sample consisted of naive CD4+ T cells from blood. CDR3 sequence: CASSPKGIPNEKLFF. CDR3 coding DNA: TGTGCCAGCAGCCCGAAGGGGATACCGAATGAAAAACTGTTTTTT.